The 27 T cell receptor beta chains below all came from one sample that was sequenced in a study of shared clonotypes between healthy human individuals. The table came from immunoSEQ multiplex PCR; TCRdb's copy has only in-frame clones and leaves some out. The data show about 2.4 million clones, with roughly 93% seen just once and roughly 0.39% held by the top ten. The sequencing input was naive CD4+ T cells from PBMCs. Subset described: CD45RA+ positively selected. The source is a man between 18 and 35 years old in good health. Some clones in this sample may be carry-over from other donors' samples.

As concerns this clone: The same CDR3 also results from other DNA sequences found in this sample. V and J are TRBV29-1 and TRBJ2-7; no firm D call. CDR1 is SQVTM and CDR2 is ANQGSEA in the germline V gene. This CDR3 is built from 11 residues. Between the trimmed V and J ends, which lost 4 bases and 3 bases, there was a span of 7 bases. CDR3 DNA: TGCAGCGTTGTGTCAGGCTACGAGCAGTACTTC. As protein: CSVVSGYEQYF.

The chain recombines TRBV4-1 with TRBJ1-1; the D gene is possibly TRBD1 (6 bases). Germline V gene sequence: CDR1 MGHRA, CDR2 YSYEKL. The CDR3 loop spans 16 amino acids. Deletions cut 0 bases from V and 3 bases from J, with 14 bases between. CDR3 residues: CASSQETRQGHTEAFF. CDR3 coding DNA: TGCGCCAGCAGCCAAGAAACGCGGCAGGGGCACACTGAAGCTTTCTTT.

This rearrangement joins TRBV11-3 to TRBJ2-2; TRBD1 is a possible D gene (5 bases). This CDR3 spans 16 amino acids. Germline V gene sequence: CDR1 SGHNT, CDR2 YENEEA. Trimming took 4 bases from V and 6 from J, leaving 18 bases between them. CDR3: CASSSRSWGEPGELFF. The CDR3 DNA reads TGTGCCAGCAGCTCCCGCTCCTGGGGCGAACCCGGGGAGCTGTTTTTT.

CDR3 in amino acids: CASNVQGSGYTF. The DNA for the CDR3 is TGTGCCAGCAACGTACAGGGAAGTGGCTACACCTTC. This chain joins TRBV6-6 and TRBJ1-2; tentative D call: TRBD1 (6 bases). This CDR3 is 12 amino acids long. V dropped 7 bases and J dropped 7 bases, with 13 bases sitting between them. In germline, CDR1 is MNHNY, CDR2 SVGAGI (reference sequence).

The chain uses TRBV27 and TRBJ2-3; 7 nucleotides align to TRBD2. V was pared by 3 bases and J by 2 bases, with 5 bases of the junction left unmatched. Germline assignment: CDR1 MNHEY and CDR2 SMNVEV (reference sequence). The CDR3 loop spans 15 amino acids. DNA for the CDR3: TGTGCCAGCAGTTTCGGACTAGACGCCACAGATACGCAGTATTTT. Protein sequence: CASSFGLDATDTQYF.

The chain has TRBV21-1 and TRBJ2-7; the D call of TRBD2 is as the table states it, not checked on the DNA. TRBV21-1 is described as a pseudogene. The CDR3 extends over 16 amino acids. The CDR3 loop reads CASSKEASGSSYEQYF. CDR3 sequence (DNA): TGTGCCAGCAGCAAAGAGGCTAGCGGGAGCTCCTACGAGCAGTACTTC.

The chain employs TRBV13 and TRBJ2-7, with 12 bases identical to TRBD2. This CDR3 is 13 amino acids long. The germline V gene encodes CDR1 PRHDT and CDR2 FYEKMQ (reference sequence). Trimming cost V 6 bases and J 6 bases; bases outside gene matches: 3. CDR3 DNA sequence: TGTGCCAGCAGTTGGACTAGCGGGGTCGAGCAGTACTTC. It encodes CASSWTSGVEQYF.

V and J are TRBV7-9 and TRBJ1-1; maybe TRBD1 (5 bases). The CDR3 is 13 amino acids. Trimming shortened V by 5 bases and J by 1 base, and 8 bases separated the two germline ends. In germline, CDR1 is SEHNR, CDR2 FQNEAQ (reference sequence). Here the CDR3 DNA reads TGTGCCAGCAGCCATGGACAGAACACTGAAGCTTTCTTT. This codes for CASSHGQNTEAFF.

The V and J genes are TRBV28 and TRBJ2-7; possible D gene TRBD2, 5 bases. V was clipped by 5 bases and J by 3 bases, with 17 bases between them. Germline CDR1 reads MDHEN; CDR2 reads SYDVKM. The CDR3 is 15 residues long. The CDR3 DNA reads TGTGCCAGCAGTCCCCCGCTAGCTACCAACTACGAGCAGTACTTC. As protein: CASSPPLATNYEQYF.

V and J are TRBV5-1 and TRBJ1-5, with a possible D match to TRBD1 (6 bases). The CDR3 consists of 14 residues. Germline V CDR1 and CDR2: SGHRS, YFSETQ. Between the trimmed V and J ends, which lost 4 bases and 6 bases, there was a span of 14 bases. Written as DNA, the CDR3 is TGCGCCAGCAGCCCCGCAGGGGAAAGTCAGCCCCAGCATTTT. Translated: CASSPAGESQPQHF.

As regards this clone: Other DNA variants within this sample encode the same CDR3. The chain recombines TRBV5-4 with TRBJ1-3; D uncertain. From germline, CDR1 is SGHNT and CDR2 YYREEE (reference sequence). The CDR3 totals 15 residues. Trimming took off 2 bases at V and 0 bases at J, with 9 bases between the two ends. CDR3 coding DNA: TGTGCCAGCAGCTTTGGCGGTGCCTCTGGAAACACCATATATTTT. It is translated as CASSFGGASGNTIYF.

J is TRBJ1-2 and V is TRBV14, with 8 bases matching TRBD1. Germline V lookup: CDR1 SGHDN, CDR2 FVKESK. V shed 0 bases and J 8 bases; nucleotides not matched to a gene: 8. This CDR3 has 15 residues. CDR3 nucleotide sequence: TGTGCCAGCAGCCAAGAAGGCAGGGGGCGCGAAGGCTACACCTTC. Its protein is CASSQEGRGREGYTF.

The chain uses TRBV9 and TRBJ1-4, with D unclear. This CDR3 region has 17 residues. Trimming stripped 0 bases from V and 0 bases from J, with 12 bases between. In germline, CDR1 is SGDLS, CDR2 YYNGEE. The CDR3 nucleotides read TGTGCCAGCAGCGTAGGGCAGACCGCTGCAACTAATGAAAAACTGTTTTTT. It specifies CASSVGQTAATNEKLFF.

CDR3 in DNA: TGCGCCAGCAGTCCCGGGACGTGGAACGAGCAGTACTTC. Translating gives CASSPGTWNEQYF. The genes are TRBV10-1 and TRBJ2-7, with D perhaps given as TRBD1 or TRBD2 (5 bases each). V was shortened by 5 bases and J by 5 bases, with 13 bases between the two germline ends. Per the germline V gene, CDR1 is WNHNN and CDR2 is SYGVQD (reference sequence). The CDR3 has 13 residues.

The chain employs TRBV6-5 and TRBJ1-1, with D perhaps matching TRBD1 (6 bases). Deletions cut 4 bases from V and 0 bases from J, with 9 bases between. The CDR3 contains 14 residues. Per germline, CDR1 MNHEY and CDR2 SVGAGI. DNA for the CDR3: TGTGCCAGCAGTTCCAGGGGACTGAACACTGAAGCTTTCTTT. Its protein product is CASSSRGLNTEAFF.

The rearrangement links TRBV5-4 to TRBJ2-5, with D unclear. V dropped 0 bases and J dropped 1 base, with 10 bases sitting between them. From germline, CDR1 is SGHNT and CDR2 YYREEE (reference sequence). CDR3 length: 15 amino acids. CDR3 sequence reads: CASSLVGSTQETQYF. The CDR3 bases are TGTGCCAGCAGCTTGGTGGGGTCTACCCAAGAGACCCAGTACTTC.

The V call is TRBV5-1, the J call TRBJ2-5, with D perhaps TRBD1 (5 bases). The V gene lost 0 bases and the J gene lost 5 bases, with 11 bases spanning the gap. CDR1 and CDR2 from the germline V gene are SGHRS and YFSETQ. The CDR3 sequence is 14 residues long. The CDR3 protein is CASSLAVQGETQYF. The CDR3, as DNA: TGCGCCAGCAGCTTGGCCGTGCAGGGCGAGACCCAGTACTTC.

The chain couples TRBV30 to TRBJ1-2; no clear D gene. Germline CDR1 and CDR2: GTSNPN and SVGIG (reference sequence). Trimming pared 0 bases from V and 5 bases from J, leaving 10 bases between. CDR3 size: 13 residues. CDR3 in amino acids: CAWSVGGRYGYTF. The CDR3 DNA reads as TGTGCCTGGAGTGTTGGTGGGAGATATGGCTACACCTTC.

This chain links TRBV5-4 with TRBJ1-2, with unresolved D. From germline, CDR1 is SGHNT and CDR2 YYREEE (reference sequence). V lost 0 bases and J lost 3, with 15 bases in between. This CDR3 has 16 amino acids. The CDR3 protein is CASSLAFLGSYYGYTF. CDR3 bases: TGTGCCAGCAGCTTGGCCTTTCTGGGGTCCTACTATGGCTACACCTTC.

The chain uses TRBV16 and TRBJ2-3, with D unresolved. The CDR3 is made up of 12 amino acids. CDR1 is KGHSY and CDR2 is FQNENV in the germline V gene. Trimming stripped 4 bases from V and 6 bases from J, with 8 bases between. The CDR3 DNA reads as TGTGCCAGCAGCCCTCCGCTTGATACGCAGTATTTT. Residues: CASSPPLDTQYF.

The CDR3 bases are TGTGCCAGCAGTTCCCCAGGACCCCTCAGTCGGACTAGCGGCGGCACAGATACGCAGTATTTT. Translated: CASSSPGPLSRTSGGTDTQYF. The chain uses TRBV28 and TRBJ2-3; 10 bases match TRBD2. J lost 1 base, V lost 4 bases, and 20 bases had no gene match. Germline assignment: CDR1 MDHEN and CDR2 SYDVKM. The CDR3 runs to 21 residues.

The CDR3 loop reads CASTDSRYGYTF. CDR3 DNA sequence: TGTGCCAGTACGGACAGCCGCTATGGCTACACCTTC. The chain links TRBV19 to TRBJ1-2; possible D gene TRBD1, 6 bases. The CDR3 runs 12 residues. CDR1 is LNHDA, CDR2 SQIVND, per germline (reference sequence). The V end was cut by 7 bases, the J end by 4 bases, with 10 bases between.

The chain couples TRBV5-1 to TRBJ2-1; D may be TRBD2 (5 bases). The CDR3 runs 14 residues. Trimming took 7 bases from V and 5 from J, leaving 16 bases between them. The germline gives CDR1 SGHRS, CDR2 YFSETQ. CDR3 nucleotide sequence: TGCGCCAGCCAGAGACTAACGGGCGACAATGAGCAGTTCTTC. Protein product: CASQRLTGDNEQFF.

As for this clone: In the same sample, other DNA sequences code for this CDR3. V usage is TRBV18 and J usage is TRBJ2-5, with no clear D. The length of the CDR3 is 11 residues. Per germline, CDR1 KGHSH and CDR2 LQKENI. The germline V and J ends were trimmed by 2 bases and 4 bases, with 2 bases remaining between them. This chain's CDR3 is CASSPTETQYF. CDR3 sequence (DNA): TGTGCCAGCTCACCAACAGAGACCCAGTACTTC.

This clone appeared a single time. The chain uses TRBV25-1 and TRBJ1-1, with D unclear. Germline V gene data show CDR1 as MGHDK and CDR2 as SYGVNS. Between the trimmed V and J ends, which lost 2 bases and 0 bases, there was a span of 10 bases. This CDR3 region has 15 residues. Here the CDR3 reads CASSEVEAMNTEAFF. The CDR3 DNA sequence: TGTGCCAGCAGTGAAGTGGAAGCGATGAACACTGAAGCTTTCTTT.

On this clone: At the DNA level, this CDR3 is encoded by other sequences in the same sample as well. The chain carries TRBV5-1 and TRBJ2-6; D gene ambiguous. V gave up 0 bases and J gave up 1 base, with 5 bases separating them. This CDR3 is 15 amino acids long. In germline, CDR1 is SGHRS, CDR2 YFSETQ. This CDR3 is CASSLVGSGANVLTF. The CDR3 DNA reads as TGCGCCAGCAGCTTGGTAGGTTCTGGGGCCAACGTCCTGACTTTC.

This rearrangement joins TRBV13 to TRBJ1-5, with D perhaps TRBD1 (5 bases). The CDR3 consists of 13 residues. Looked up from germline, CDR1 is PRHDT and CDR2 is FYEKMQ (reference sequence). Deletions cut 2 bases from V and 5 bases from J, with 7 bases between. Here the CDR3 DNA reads TGTGCCAGCAGCTTAAGGGGATATCAGCCCCAGCATTTT. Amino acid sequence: CASSLRGYQPQHF. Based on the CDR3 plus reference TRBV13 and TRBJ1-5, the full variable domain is AAGVIQSPRHLIKEKRETATLKCYPIPRHDTVYWYQQGPGQDPQFLISFYEKMQSDKGSIPDRFSAQQFSDYHSELNMSSLELGDSALYFCASSLRGYQPQHFGDGTRLSIL.